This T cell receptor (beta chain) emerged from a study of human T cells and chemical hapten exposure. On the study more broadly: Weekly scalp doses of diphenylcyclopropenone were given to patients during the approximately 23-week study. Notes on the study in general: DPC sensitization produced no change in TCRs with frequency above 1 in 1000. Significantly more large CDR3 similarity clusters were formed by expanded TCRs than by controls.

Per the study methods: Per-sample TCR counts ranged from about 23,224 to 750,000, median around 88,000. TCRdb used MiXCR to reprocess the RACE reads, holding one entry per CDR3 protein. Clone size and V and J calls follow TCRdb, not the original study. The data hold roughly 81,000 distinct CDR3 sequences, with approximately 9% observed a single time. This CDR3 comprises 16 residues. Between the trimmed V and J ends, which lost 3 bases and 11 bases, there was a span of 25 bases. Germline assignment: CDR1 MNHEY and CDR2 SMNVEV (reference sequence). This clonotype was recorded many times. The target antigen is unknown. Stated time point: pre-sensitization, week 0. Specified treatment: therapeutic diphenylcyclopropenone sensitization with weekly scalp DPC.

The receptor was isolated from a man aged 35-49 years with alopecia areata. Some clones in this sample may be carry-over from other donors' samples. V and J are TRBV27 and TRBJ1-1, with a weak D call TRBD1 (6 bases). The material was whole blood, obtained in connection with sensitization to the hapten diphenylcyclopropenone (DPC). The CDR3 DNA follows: TGTGCCAGCAGTTTGTACGGGACATCTGGTGGGGCCCGGGCTTTCTTT. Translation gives CASSLYGTSGGARAFF.